The T cell receptor (beta chain) described here comes from a study of control samples from healthy donors and cancer patients. Profiled with immunoSEQ multiplex PCR; TCRdb holds only in-frame clones, not every one. The sample shows more than 110,000 clones, more than 85% of them seen only once. CDR3 length: 13 residues. Germline assignment: CDR1 LGHDT and CDR2 YNNKEL (reference sequence). V was shortened by 0 bases and J by 4 bases, with 6 bases between the two germline ends. Input material: blood. The chain uses TRBV3-1 (or the pseudogene TRBV3-2) and TRBJ2-5; no clear D gene. The sequence derives from a woman younger than 45 in good health. In DNA, the CDR3 is TGTGCCAGCAGCCAAGATAAGCGAGAGACCCAGTACTTC. Residues: CASSQDKRETQYF.